Below are 9 T cell receptor beta chains sequenced from a single sample in a study of T cell responses to AZD1222 COVID-19 vaccine. TCRdb's copy holds only in-frame clones and misses some; the assay was immunoSEQ multiplex PCR. Counted here are 150,000 to 200,000 clones, roughly nine tenths occurring once; the ten biggest clones make up around 1%. This specimen consisted of peripheral blood, obtained 28 days after the second AZD1222 dose. The receptors here all came from an adult who received the AZD1222 COVID-19 vaccine.

The chain joins TRBV5-6 to TRBJ2-6, with D maybe TRBD2 (6 bases). Trimming shortened V by 6 bases and J by 0 bases, and 13 bases separated the two germline ends. Germline V gene sequence: CDR1 SGHDT, CDR2 YYEEEE. This CDR3 has 16 residues. The CDR3 DNA sequence: TGTGCCAGCAAGTGGAGGGATCACTCTGGGGCCAACGTCCTGACTTTC. This sequence encodes CASKWRDHSGANVLTF.

As to this clone: Different DNA sequences within this sample yield the same CDR3. The rearrangement uses TRBV7-3 and TRBJ2-7; 9 positions agree with TRBD2. Trimming at V came to 5 bases and at J to 2 bases, leaving 4 bases not matched to a gene. The CDR3 contains 14 residues. The germline CDR1 and CDR2 sequences are SGHTA and FQGTGA. CDR3 protein: CASSVAGGPYEQYF. CDR3 DNA: TGTGCCAGCAGCGTGGCGGGGGGGCCCTACGAGCAGTACTTC.

The J gene is TRBJ2-7, the V gene TRBV7-9, with 10 nucleotides matching TRBD1. This CDR3 has 18 amino acids. The ends lost 7 bases at V and 5 bases at J; junction bases unmatched: 20. Germline V lookup: CDR1 SEHNR, CDR2 FQNEAQ (reference sequence). The CDR3 here is CASIPENSGDRGSHEQYF. For the CDR3, the DNA is TGTGCCAGCATCCCGGAGAATTCAGGGGACAGGGGCTCTCACGAGCAGTACTTC. Complete variable domain (other parts from reference TRBV7-9 and TRBJ2-7): DTGVSQNPRHKITKRGQNVTFRCDPISEHNRLYWYRQTLGQGPEFLTYFQNEAQLEKSRLLSDRFSAERPKGSFSTLEIQRTEQGDSAMYLCASIPENSGDRGSHEQYFGPGTRLTVT.

On this clone: At the DNA level, this CDR3 is encoded by other sequences in the same sample as well. The gene calls are TRBV28 and TRBJ1-2; D remains unclear. V lost 2 bases and J 8 bases, leaving 9 bases between the germline ends. This CDR3 has 12 residues. Germline V gene sequence: CDR1 MDHEN, CDR2 SYDVKM. CDR3 DNA sequence: TGTGCCAGCAGTTTAGGAGGGTACGGCTACACCTTC. Encoded protein: CASSLGGYGYTF.

This clone was recorded once. This rearrangement joins TRBV6-5 to TRBJ2-3, with D unclear. Germline V gene sequence: CDR1 MNHEY, CDR2 SVGAGI. The CDR3 has 14 amino acids. Trimming shortened V by 2 bases and J by 0 bases, and 6 bases separated the two germline ends. The CDR3 is CASSYGSSTDTQYF. CDR3 in DNA: TGTGCCAGCAGTTACGGGTCAAGCACAGATACGCAGTATTTT.

The chain combines TRBV19 with TRBJ2-1; 9 bases agree with TRBD1. The J segment lost 7 bases and the V segment lost 6 bases, leaving 10 bases of the junction unmatched. There are 15 residues in the CDR3. Germline V CDR1 and CDR2: LNHDA, SQIVND (reference sequence). The CDR3 DNA is TGTGCCAGTAGCTATCGATCGGGACAGGGTAATGAGCAGTTCTTC. This encodes CASSYRSGQGNEQFF.

The chain recombines TRBV6-5 with TRBJ2-5; 13 positions match TRBD2. CDR1 is MNHEY, CDR2 SVGAGI, per germline. V lost 5 bases and J lost 4; bases outside the gene matches: 1. This CDR3 has 14 amino acids. DNA for the CDR3: TGTGCCAGCAGTCGGACTAGCGGGGGAGAGACCCAGTACTTC. Protein: CASSRTSGGETQYF.

The chain uses TRBV6-6 and TRBJ1-1; D unresolved. Trimming took 2 bases from V and 0 from J, leaving 4 bases between them. Germline V gene sequence: CDR1 MNHNY, CDR2 SVGAGI (reference sequence). The CDR3 extends over 13 amino acids. This CDR3 is CASSYLMNTEAFF. The CDR3 DNA follows: TGTGCCAGCAGTTACCTGATGAACACTGAAGCTTTCTTT.

In its sample, this clone was seen once. The rearrangement uses TRBV5-1 and TRBJ1-4; no clear D. CDR3 length: 14 residues. Germline values: CDR1 SGHRS, CDR2 YFSETQ. Trimming took off 3 bases at V and 5 bases at J, with 11 bases between the two ends. CDR3 sequence: CASSSMLPNEKLFF. The CDR3 nucleotides read TGCGCCAGCAGCTCCATGTTACCAAATGAAAAACTGTTTTTT. Drawing the rest from reference TRBV5-1 and TRBJ1-4, the complete variable domain is KAGVTQTPRYLIKTRGQQVTLSCSPISGHRSVSWYQQTPGQGLQFLFEYFSETQRNKGNFPGRFSGRQFSNSRSEMNVSTLELGDSALYLCASSSMLPNEKLFFGSGTQLSVL.